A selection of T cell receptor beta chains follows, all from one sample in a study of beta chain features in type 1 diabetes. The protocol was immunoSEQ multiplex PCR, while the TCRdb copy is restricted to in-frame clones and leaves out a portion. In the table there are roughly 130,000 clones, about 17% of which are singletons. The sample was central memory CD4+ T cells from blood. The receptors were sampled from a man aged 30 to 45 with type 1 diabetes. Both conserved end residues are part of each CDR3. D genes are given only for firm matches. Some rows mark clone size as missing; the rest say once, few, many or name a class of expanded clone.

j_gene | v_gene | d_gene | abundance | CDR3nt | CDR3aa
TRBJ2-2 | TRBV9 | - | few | TGTGCCAGCAGCGTATTAGCAACCGGGGAGCTGTTTTTT | CASSVLATGELFF
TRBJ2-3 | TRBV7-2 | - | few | TGTGCCAGCAGCCCGACAGGTGCAGATACGCAGTATTTT | CASSPTGADTQYF
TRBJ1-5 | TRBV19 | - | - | TGTGCCAGTAGTCTTGGTCGGTACCAGCATTTT | CASSLGRYQHF
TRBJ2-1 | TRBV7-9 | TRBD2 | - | TGTGCCAGCAGCCCACCCCCCAGACTAGCGGCGTCTGGTGAGCAGTTCTTC | CASSPPPRLAASGEQFF
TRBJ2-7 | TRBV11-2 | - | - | TGTGCCAGCAGCTTATCCGGGCGCTACGAGCAGTACTTC | CASSLSGRYEQYF
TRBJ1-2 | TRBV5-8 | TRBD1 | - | TGTGCCAGCAGCTACACAGGGGTTCGATATGGCTACACCTTC | CASSYTGVRYGYTF
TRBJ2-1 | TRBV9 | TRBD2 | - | TGTGCCAGCAGCGTGGTGGATAGCGGGGAGCAGTTCTTC | CASSVVDSGEQFF
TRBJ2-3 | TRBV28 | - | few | TGTGCCAGCACCGTGGGGCTATCCACAGATACGCAGTATTTT | CASTVGLSTDTQYF
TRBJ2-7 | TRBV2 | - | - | TGTGCCAGCTCGGAAGGGTTTGGGACCTACGAGCAGTACTTC | CASSEGFGTYEQYF
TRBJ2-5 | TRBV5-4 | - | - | TGTGCCAGCAGACGGTATGGGGGCCAAGAGACCCAGTACTTC | CASRRYGGQETQYF
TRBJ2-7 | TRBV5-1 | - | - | TGCGCCAGCAGCTTGGTGGCAGGGGCCAACGAGCAGTACTTC | CASSLVAGANEQYF
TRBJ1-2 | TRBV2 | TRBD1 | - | TGTGCCAGCAGTGATCTAGGACAGGTTATCTATGGCTACACCTTC | CASSDLGQVIYGYTF
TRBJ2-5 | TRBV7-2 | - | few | TGTGCCAGCAGCTTGGTACACCAAGAGACCCAGTACTTC | CASSLVHQETQYF
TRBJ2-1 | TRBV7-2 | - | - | TGTGCCAGCAGCCCGATGGACGGCAATGAGCAGTTCTTC | CASSPMDGNEQFF
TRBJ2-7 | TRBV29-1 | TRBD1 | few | TGCAGCGTTCCGGGACAGGGTTTGTACGAGCAGTACTTC | CSVPGQGLYEQYF
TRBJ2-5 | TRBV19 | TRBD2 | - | TGTGCCAGTAGTTTTGGACTAGCGGAGACCCAGTACTTC | CASSFGLAETQYF
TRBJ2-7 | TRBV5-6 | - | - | TGTGCCAGCAGGTCCGGTCGCCTGGGGGGCTCCTACGAGCAGTACTTC | CASRSGRLGGSYEQYF
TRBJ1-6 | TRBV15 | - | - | TGTGCCACCAGCAGAGATACCGGGGGTGGGAGTTCACCCCTCCACTTT | CATSRDTGGGSSPLHF
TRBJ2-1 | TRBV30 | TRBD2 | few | TGTGCCTGGAGGATAGCGGGGGGCTGGTACAATGAGCAGTTCTTC | CAWRIAGGWYNEQFF
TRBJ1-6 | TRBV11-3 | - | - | TGTGCCAGCAGCCTACGCGGGGTTTCCAATTCACCCCTCCACTTT | CASSLRGVSNSPLHF
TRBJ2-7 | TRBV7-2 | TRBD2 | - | TGTGCCAGCAGCTTAAAGAATGCGCTAGCGGGGGCCTACGAGCAGTACTTC | CASSLKNALAGAYEQYF
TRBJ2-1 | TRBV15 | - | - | TGTGCCACCAGCATGGGCCGGTACAATGAGCAGTTCTTC | CATSMGRYNEQFF
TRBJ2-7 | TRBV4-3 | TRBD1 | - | TGCGCCAGCAGCCTGGGAGTTCGAACCGGGACAGGGGGCGAGCAGTACTTC | CASSLGVRTGTGGEQYF